These T cell receptor beta chains were read from a single sample in a study of shared clonotypes between healthy human individuals. Some clones are missing from TCRdb's copy, which holds only in-frame ones; the method was immunoSEQ multiplex PCR. The repertoire consists of nearly 1 million clones, with about three quarters occurring once and the leading ten covering about 1.5%. The sample comprised memory CD4+ T cells sorted from blood. The receptors stem from a man aged 18 to 29 in good health. Each CDR3 is given with its conserved first and last residue. The order of the fields is D gene, V gene, J gene, CDR3 length, CDR3 protein. D genes are given only for firm matches.

d_gene: TRBD1
v_gene: TRBV27
j_gene: TRBJ1-6
len: 17
CDR3aa: CASSFLASRGLNSPLHF

d_gene: TRBD2
v_gene: TRBV19
j_gene: TRBJ2-1
len: 17
CDR3aa: CASSAGRRAGGYNEQFF

d_gene: .
v_gene: TRBV7-2
j_gene: TRBJ2-4
len: 19
CDR3aa: CASSLLISRLAPDKNIQYF

d_gene: .
v_gene: TRBV5-1
j_gene: TRBJ2-3
len: 15
CDR3aa: CASSFGHTSTDTQYF

d_gene: TRBD2
v_gene: TRBV2
j_gene: TRBJ2-3
len: 15
CDR3aa: CASSERAGGPDTQYF

d_gene: TRBD2
v_gene: TRBV10-3
j_gene: TRBJ2-3
len: 16
CDR3aa: CAIRAGTSGSTDTQYF

d_gene: TRBD1
v_gene: TRBV19
j_gene: TRBJ2-3
len: 15
CDR3aa: CASSWGQGYTDTQYF

d_gene: .
v_gene: TRBV19
j_gene: TRBJ1-4
len: 13
CDR3aa: CASSPRTEEKLFF

d_gene: TRBD2
v_gene: TRBV4-1
j_gene: TRBJ2-5
len: 14
CDR3aa: CASSQPGRTETQYF

d_gene: .
v_gene: TRBV7-2
j_gene: TRBJ1-6
len: 13
CDR3aa: CASSFELREALHF

d_gene: TRBD1
v_gene: TRBV11-3
j_gene: TRBJ1-1
len: 13
CDR3aa: CASSGTGNGEAFF

d_gene: .
v_gene: TRBV7-8
j_gene: TRBJ2-1
len: 15
CDR3aa: CASSLVLISYNEQFF

d_gene: .
v_gene: TRBV7-9
j_gene: TRBJ1-5
len: 18
CDR3aa: CASSLAGQPLGNNQPQHF

d_gene: TRBD2
v_gene: TRBV5-5
j_gene: TRBJ2-3
len: 17
CDR3aa: CASSSIAGTSGKDTQYF

d_gene: .
v_gene: TRBV5-1
j_gene: TRBJ1-2
len: 14
CDR3aa: CASSLGYGRDGYTF

d_gene: .
v_gene: TRBV4-3
j_gene: TRBJ2-2
len: 14
CDR3aa: CASSQDRRTGELFF

d_gene: .
v_gene: TRBV7-9
j_gene: TRBJ2-1
len: 14
CDR3aa: CASSLGGGVNEQFF

d_gene: .
v_gene: TRBV30
j_gene: TRBJ1-4
len: 14
CDR3aa: CAWQRGGLGEKLFF

d_gene: TRBD2
v_gene: TRBV4-1
j_gene: TRBJ2-1
len: 19
CDR3aa: CASSQEASGRTPIDNEQFF

d_gene: .
v_gene: TRBV19
j_gene: TRBJ2-3
len: 15
CDR3aa: CASSRTGLGTDTQYF

d_gene: TRBD1
v_gene: TRBV5-4
j_gene: TRBJ2-3
len: 16
CDR3aa: CASRLSGTGGGNTQYF